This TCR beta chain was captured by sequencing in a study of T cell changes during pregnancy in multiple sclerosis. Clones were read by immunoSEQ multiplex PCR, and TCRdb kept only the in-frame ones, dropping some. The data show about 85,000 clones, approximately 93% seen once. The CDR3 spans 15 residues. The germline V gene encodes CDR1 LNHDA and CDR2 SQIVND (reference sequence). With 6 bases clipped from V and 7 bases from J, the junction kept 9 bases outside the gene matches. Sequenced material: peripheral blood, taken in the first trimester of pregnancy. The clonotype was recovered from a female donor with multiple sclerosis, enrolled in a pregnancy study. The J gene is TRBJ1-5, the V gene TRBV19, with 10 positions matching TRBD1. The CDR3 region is CASRQTATGGQPQHF. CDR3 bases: TGTGCCAGTAGACAGACGGCGACAGGGGGCCAGCCCCAGCATTTT. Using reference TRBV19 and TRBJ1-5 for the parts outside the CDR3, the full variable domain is DGGITQSPKYLFRKEGQNVTLSCEQNLNHDAMYWYRQDPGQGLRLIYYSQIVNDFQKGDIAEGYSVSREKKESFPLTVTSAQKNPTAFYLCASRQTATGGQPQHFGDGTRLSIL.